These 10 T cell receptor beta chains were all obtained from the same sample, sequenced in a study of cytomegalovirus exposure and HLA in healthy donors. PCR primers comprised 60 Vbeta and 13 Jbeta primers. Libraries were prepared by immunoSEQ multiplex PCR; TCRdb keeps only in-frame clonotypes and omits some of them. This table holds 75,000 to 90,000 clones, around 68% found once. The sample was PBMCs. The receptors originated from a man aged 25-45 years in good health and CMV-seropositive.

The CDR3 sequence is CASSRSSLYEQYF. In DNA, the CDR3 is TGTGCCAGCTCGCGGTCGAGTCTCTACGAGCAGTACTTC. The chain is built from TRBV18 and TRBJ2-7; D unclear. CDR1 is KGHSH, CDR2 LQKENI, per germline. Trimming removed 6 bases from V and 3 bases from J, with 12 bases in between. This CDR3 is 13 amino acids long.

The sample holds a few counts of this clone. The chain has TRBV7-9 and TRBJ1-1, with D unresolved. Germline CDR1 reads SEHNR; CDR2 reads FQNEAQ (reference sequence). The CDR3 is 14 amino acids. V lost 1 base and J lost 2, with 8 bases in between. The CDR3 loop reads CASSLVSVNTEAFF. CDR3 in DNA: TGTGCCAGCAGCTTAGTGTCAGTAAACACTGAAGCTTTCTTT.

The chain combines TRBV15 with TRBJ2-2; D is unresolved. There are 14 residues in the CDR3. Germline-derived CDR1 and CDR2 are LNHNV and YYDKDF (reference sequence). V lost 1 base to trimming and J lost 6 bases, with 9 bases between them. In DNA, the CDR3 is TGTGCCACCAGCAGAGTATCGATAGCCGGGGAGCTGTTTTTT. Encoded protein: CATSRVSIAGELFF. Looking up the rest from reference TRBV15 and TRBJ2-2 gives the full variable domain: DAMVIQNPRYQVTQFGKPVTLSCSQTLNHNVMYWYQQKSSQAPKLLFHYYDKDFNNEADTPDNFQSRRPNTSFCFLDIRSPGLGDTAMYLCATSRVSIAGELFFGEGSRLTVL.

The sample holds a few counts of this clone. The CDR3 DNA reads as TGTGCCAGTAGTATTCGGACGGGGATAGGCACCGGGGAGCTGTTTTTT. Translation gives CASSIRTGIGTGELFF. The chain combines TRBV19 with TRBJ2-2; a possible D gene is TRBD2 (5 bases). Germline V gene lookup returns CDR1 LNHDA and CDR2 SQIVND (reference sequence). This CDR3 is built from 16 residues. The V end was cut by 3 bases, the J end by 4 bases, with 15 bases between.

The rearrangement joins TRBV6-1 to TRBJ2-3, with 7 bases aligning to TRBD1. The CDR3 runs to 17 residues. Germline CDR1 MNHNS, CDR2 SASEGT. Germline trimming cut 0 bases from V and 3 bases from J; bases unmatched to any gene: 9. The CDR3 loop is CASSEAHRGLGTDTQYF. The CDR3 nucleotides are TGTGCCAGCAGTGAAGCCCACAGGGGTCTGGGAACAGATACGCAGTATTTT.

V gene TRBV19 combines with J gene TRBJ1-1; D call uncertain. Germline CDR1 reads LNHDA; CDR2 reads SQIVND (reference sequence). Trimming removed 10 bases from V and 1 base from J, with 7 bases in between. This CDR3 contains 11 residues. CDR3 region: CATGPNTEAFF. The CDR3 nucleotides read TGTGCCACAGGCCCGAACACTGAAGCTTTCTTT.

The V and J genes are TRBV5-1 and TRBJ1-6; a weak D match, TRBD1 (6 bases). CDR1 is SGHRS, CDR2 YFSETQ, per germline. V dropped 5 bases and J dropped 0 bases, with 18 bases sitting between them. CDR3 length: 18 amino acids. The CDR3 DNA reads TGCGCCAGCAGATGGAGCGATAGGGGGAGCTCCTATAATTCACCCCTCCACTTT. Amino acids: CASRWSDRGSSYNSPLHF.

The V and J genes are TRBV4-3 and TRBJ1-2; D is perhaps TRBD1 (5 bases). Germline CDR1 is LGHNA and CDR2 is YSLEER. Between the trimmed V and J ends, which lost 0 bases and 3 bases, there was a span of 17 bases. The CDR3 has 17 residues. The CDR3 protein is CASSQDESQEGYYGYTF. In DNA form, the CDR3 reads TGCGCCAGCAGCCAAGACGAATCACAGGAGGGGTACTATGGCTACACCTTC.

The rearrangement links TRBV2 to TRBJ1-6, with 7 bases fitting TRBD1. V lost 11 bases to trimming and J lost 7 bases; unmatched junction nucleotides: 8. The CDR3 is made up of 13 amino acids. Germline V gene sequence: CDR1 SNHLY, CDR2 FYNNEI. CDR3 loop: CAARQGENSPLHF. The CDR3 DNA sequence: TGTGCCGCTCGACAGGGAGAAAATTCACCCCTCCACTTT.

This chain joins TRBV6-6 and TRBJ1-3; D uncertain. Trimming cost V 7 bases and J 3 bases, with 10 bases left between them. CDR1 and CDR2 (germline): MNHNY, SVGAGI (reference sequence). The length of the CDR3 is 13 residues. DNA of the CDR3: TGTGCCAGCACCTTTAGTAATGGAAACACCATATATTTT. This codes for CASTFSNGNTIYF.